This T cell receptor beta chain is from a study of T cells expressing NK-cell markers. Across the study: Source material for TCR beta repertoires consisted of sorted CD3+CD56+NKG2C+, CD3+CD56+NKG2C- and CD3+CD56-NKG2C+ T cells.

The authors made TCR beta cDNA libraries by 5'RACE template switching. This switching added a universal primer site and UMIs. TCRdb reanalyzed the 5' RACE reads, giving one entry per CDR3 protein sequence and no DNA. The table lists 130,000 to 150,000 distinct CDR3 sequences. Germline loops: CDR1 SGHTA, CDR2 FQGTGA. The CDR3 totals 15 residues. Sequencing was done on a sample of blood T cells: a sorted CD56 or NKG2C T cell subset, CD4+ or CD8+ T cells, or bulk PBMC T cells (not recorded which). The sequence was obtained from a man aged 18 to 30 in good health. The gene calls are TRBV7-3 and TRBJ2-7; TCRdb returns TRBD1, unconfirmable since there is no DNA. The CDR3 loop is CASSSGPGSDYEQYF. The full variable domain, in which reference TRBV7-3 and TRBJ2-7 provide the parts outside the CDR3, is GAGVSQTPSNKVTEKGKYVELRCDPISGHTALYWYRQSLGQGPEFLIYFQGTGAADDSGLPNDRFFAVRPEGSVSTLKIQRTERGDSAVYLCASSSGPGSDYEQYFGPGTRLTVT.